This T cell receptor beta chain was recorded in a study of T cell repertoires in cytomegalovirus infection. Turning to the study itself: Based on public TCR beta signatures, there were indications of CMV infection and of a matching HLA type.

TCRdb re-called the reads through MiXCR, storing one row per CDR3 protein. This table has 150,000 to 200,000 distinct CDR3 sequences, under 30% appearing once. CDR1 is SGHDN, CDR2 FVKESK, per germline. V was pared by 4 bases and J by 8 bases, with 11 bases between. The CDR3 spans 12 residues. Findings and caveats of the study: There were HLA-C-restricted CMV-specific TCR beta clonotypes dominating the ex vivo response. Based on cumulative public TCR beta family frequency, carriers of CMV plus the relevant HLA were identified.

This clonotype was counted a few times. Its cognate antigen is unknown. Sequencing was performed on PBMCs. This sequence was found in a human donor in good health (CMV status not recorded). Some clones in this sample may be carry-over from other donors' samples. V and J are TRBV14 and TRBJ1-1, with D uncertain. This CDR3 reads CASSPWRREAFF. Here the CDR3 DNA reads TGTGCCAGCAGCCCCTGGAGAAGAGAAGCTTTCTTT.